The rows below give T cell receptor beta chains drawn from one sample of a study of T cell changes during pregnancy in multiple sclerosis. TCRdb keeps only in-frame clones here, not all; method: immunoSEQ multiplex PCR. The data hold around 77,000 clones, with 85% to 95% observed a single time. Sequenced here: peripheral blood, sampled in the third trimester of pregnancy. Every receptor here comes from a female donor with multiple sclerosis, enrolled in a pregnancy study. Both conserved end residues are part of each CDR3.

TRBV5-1,CASAQTSGSYEQYF
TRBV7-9,CASVGGFSTDTQYF
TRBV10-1,CASSLTSGTRGQYF
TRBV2,CASSEQLAGGHEQYF
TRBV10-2,CASSETNRVKETQYF
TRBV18,CASSPLSHEQYF
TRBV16,CASSQQTNYGYTF
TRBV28,CASSLYGLEQYF
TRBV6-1,CASSDPGRIEAFF
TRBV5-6,CASSRTPGQGYEQYF
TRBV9,CASSVEGLAPQETQYF
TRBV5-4,CASSRAGGAKNIQYF
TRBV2,CASSEGGRNEQYF
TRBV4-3,CASSQEAGVGYEQYF
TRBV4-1,CASSQEQGAAPNQPQHF
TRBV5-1,CASSSWDSTYEQYF
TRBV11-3,CASSESSGSMGEQYF
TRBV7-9,CASSSLRGETQYF
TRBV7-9,CASSRLAGNNEQFF
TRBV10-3,CAISESTGGETQYF
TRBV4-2,CASSQDVRDTGELFF
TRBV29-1,CSVSTSGIYEQYF
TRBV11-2,CASSLLAPRGSGNTIYF
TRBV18,CASSPSGRSTDTQYF
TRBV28,CASSITTGYGANVLTF
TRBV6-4,CASSEQGDTEAFF
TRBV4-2,CASSQEDLTREWGYEQYF
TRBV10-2,CASGGLAASTGELFF
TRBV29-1,CSVEEGGEKLFF
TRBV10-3,CATEDRGTTRYTF
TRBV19,CASSIGSGRPVTGELFF
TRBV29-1,CSVDSGNQETQYF
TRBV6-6,CASRQVTMNTEAFF
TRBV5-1,CASTEQTNYGYTF
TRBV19,CASSGIGQPINLNTEAFF
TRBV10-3,CAISERPPRNEQFF
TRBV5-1,CASSLTTGRNEKLFF
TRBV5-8,CASSLEETYNEQFF
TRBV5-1,CASSLEIRLGSEQFF
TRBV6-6,CASSAGVEQYF
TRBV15,CATSPPGTGGLDTQYF
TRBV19,CASSIDREYGYTF
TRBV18,CASSPSWEGSNEQFF
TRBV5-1,CASSLGPGLDTQYF
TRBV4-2,CASSHREASGSETQYF
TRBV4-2,CASSQPSQPQHF
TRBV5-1,CASSSTTGTYEQYF
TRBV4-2,CASSPAGPVFYEQYF
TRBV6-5,CASSDGTNTGELFF
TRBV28,CASSLALRYNEQFF
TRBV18,CASSPKLPNTGELFF
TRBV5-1,CASSWQPTGSAGNTIYF
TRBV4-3,CASSIKADGTAEAFF
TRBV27,CASSFSSGVEKLFF
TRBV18,CASSPPRAQVRGYTF
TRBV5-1,CASSLAWVHIRGTDTQYF
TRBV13,CASSEGGRGAYEQYF
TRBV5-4,CASSLTGAETQYF
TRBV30,CAWGHRGQQGYTF